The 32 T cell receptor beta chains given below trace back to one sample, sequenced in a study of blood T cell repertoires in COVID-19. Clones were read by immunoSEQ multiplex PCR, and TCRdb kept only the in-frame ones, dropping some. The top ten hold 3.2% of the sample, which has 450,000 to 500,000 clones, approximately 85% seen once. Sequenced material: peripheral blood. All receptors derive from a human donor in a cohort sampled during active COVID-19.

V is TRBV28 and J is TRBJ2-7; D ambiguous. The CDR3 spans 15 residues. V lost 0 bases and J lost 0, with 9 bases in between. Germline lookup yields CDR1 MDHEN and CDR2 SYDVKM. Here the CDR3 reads CASSLWERHSYEQYF. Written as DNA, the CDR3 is TGTGCCAGCAGTTTATGGGAGCGCCACTCCTACGAGCAGTACTTC. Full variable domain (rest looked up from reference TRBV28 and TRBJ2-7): DVKVTQSSRYLVKRTGEKVFLECVQDMDHENMFWYRQDPGLGLRLIYFSYDVKMKEKGDIPEGYSVSREKKERFSLILESASTNQTSMYLCASSLWERHSYEQYFGPGTRLTVT.

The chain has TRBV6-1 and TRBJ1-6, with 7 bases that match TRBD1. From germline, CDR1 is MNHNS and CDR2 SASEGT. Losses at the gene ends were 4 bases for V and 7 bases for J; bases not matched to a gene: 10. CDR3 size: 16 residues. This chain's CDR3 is CASSGERGQPNSPLHF. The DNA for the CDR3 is TGTGCCAGCAGTGGTGAAAGGGGGCAGCCGAATTCACCCCTCCACTTT.

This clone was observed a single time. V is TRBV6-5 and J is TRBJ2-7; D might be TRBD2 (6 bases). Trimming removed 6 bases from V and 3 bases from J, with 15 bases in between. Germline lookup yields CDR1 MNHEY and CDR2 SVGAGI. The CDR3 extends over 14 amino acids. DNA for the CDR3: TGTGCCAGCAGGGAGGGTGGGTATTACTACGAGCAGTACTTC. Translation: CASREGGYYYEQYF.

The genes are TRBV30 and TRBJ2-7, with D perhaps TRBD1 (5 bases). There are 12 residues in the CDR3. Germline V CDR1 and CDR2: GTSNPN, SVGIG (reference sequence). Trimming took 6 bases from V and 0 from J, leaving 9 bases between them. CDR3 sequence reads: CACFDSSYEQYF. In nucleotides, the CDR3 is TGTGCCTGCTTTGACAGCTCCTACGAGCAGTACTTC.

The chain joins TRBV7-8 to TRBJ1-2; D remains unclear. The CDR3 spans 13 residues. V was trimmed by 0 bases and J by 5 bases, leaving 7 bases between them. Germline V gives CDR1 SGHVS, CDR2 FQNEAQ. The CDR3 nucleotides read TGTGCCAGCAGCTTAGCGGGAGAGTATGGCTACACCTTC. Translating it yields CASSLAGEYGYTF.

CDR3 DNA: TGTGCCAGCAGCTTAGGGCCCCGGGGCTCCTACGAGCAGTACTTC. This codes for CASSLGPRGSYEQYF. J is TRBJ2-7 and V is TRBV7-2; perhaps TRBD2 as D (5 bases). The V end was cut by 1 base, the J end by 0 bases, with 10 bases between. The CDR3 runs to 15 residues. The V gene's germline CDR1 is SGHTA and CDR2 FQGNSA.

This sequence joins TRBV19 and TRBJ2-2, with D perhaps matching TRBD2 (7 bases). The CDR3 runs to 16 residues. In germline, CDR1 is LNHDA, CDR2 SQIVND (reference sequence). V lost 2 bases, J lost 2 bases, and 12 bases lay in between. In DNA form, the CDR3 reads TGTGCCAGTAGTATATGGGGGGGCCCTAACACCGGGGAGCTGTTTTTT. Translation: CASSIWGGPNTGELFF.

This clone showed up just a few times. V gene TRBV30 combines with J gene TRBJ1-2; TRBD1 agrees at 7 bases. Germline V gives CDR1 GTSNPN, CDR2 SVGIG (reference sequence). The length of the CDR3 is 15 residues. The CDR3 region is CAVIQYRRTGTEDTF. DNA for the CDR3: TGTGCTGTTATCCAATATCGTCGCACTGGGACAGAAGACACCTTC.

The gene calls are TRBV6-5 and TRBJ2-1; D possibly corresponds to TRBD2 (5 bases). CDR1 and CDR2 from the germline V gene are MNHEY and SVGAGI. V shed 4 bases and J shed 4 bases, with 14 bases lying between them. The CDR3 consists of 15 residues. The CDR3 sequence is CASSSTRLGYNEQFF. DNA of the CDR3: TGTGCCAGCAGTTCAACTAGATTGGGTTACAATGAGCAGTTCTTC.

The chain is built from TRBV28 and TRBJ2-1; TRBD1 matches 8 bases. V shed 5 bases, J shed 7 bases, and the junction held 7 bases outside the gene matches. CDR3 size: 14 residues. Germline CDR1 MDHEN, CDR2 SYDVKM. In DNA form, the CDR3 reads TGTGCCAGCAGTCCCGGGACAGGTAGAAATGAGCAGTTCTTC. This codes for CASSPGTGRNEQFF.

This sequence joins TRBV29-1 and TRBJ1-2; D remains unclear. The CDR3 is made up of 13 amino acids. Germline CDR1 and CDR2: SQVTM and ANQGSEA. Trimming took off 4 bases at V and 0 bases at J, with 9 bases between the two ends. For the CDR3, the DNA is TGCAGCGTTGTTGTCGGGACTAACTATGGCTACACCTTC. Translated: CSVVVGTNYGYTF. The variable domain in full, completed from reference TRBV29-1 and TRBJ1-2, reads SAVISQKPSRDICQRGTSLTIQCQVDSQVTMMFWYRQQPGQSLTLIATANQGSEATYESGFVIDKFPISRPNLTFSTLTVSNMSPEDSSIYLCSVVVGTNYGYTFGSGTRLTVV.

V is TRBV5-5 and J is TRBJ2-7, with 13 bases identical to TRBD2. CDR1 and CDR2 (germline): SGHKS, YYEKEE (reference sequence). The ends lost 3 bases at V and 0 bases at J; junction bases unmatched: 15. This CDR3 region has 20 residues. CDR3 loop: CASSSKPPGLAGSSSYEQYF. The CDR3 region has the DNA TGTGCCAGCAGCTCGAAACCTCCGGGACTAGCGGGAAGCAGCTCCTACGAGCAGTACTTC.

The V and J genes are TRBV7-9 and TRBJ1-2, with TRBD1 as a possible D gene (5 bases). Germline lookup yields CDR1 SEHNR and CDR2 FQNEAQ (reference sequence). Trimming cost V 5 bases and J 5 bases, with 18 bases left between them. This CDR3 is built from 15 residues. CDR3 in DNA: TGTGCCAGCAGCCCCGAGCCAGGGCATCAGTATGGCTACACCTTC. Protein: CASSPEPGHQYGYTF.

CDR3 protein: CSAGQGGNYEQYF. The CDR3 DNA reads as TGCAGCGCCGGACAGGGGGGTAACTACGAGCAGTACTTC. The chain couples TRBV29-1 to TRBJ2-7, with 10 nucleotides matching TRBD1. In germline, CDR1 is SQVTM, CDR2 ANQGSEA. The CDR3 consists of 13 residues. The V segment lost 7 bases and the J segment 3 bases; nucleotides outside the gene matches: 6.

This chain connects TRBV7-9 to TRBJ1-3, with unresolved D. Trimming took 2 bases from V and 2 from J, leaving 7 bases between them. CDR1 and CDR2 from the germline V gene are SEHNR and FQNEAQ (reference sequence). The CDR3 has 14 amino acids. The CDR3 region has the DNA TGTGCCAGCAGCTTAATACTGACTGGAAACACCATATATTTT. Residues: CASSLILTGNTIYF.

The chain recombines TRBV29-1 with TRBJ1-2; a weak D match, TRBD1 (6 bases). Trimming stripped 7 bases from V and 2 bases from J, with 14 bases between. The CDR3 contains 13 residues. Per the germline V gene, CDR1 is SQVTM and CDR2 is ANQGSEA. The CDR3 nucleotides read TGCAGCGCTGTGGACAGAAACAACTATGGCTACACCTTC. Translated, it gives CSAVDRNNYGYTF.

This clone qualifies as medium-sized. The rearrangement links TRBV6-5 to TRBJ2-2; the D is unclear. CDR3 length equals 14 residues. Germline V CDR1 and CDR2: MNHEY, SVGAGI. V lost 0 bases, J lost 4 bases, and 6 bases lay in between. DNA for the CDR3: TGTGCCAGCAGTTACTCACCGGGCACCGGGGAGCTGTTTTTT. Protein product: CASSYSPGTGELFF.

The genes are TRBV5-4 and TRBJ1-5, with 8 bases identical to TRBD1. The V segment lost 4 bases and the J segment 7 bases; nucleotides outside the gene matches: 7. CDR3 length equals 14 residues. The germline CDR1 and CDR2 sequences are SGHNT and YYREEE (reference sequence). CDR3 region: CASSLDRVGQPQHF. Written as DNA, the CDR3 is TGTGCCAGCAGCCTGGACAGGGTAGGACAGCCCCAGCATTTT.

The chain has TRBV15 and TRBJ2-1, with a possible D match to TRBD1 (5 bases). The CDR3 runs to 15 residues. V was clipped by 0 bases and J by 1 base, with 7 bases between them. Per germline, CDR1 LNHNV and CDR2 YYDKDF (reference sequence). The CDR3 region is CATSRERGSYNEQFF. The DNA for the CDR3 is TGTGCCACCAGCAGAGAAAGGGGTTCCTACAATGAGCAGTTCTTC.

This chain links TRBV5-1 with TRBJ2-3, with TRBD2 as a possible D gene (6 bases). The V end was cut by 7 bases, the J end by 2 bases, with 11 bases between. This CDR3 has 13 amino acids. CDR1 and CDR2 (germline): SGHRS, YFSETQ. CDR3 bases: TGCGCCAGCCTTAGCGGTTACACAGATACGCAGTATTTT. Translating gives CASLSGYTDTQYF.

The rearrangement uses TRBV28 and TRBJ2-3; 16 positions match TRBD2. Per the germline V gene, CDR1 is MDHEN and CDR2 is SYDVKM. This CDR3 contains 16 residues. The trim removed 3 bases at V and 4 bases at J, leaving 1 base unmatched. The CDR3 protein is CASSFGTSGRADTQYF. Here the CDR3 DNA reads TGTGCCAGCAGTTTTGGGACTAGCGGGAGGGCAGATACGCAGTATTTT. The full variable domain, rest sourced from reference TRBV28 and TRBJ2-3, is DVKVTQSSRYLVKRTGEKVFLECVQDMDHENMFWYRQDPGLGLRLIYFSYDVKMKEKGDIPEGYSVSREKKERFSLILESASTNQTSMYLCASSFGTSGRADTQYFGPGTRLTVL.

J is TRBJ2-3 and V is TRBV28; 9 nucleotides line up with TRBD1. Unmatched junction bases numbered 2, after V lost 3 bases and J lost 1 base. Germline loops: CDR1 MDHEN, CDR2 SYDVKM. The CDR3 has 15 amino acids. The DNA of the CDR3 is TGTGCCAGCAGTTTCCGGACAGGGGGCACAGATACGCAGTATTTT. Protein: CASSFRTGGTDTQYF.

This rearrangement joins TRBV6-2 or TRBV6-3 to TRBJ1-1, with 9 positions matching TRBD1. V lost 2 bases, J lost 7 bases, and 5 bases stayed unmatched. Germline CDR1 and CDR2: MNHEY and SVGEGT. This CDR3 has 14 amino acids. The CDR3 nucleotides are TGTGCCAGCAGTTACATGAGACAGGGGGGTGAAGCTTTCTTT. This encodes CASSYMRQGGEAFF.

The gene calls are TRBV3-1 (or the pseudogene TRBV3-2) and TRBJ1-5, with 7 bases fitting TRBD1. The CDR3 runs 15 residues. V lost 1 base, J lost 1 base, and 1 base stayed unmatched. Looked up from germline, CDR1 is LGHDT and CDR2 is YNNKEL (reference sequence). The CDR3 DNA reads TGTGCCAGCAGCCAAGGGGGACAGAGCAATCAGCCCCAGCATTTT. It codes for CASSQGGQSNQPQHF.

The CDR3 sequence is CASSHVEAPNTEAFF. In nucleotides, the CDR3 is TGTGCCAGCAGCCACGTGGAGGCCCCGAACACTGAAGCTTTCTTT. The rearrangement links TRBV4-2 to TRBJ1-1; D is ambiguous. Trimming removed 3 bases from V and 1 base from J, with 12 bases in between. In germline, CDR1 is LGHNA, CDR2 YNFKEQ. This CDR3 contains 15 residues.

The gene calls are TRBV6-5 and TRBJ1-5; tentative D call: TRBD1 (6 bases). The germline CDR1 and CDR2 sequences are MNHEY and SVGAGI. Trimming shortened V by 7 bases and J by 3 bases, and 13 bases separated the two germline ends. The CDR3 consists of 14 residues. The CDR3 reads CASNNGQSNQPQHF. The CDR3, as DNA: TGTGCCAGCAACAACGGACAGTCCAATCAGCCCCAGCATTTT.

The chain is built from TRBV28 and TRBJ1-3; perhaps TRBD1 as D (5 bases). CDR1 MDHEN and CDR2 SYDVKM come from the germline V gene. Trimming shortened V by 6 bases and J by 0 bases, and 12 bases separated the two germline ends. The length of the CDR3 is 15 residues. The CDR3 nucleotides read TGTGCCAGCAGGGGGCAATCCTACTCTGGAAACACCATATATTTT. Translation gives CASRGQSYSGNTIYF. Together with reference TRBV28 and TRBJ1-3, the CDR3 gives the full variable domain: DVKVTQSSRYLVKRTGEKVFLECVQDMDHENMFWYRQDPGLGLRLIYFSYDVKMKEKGDIPEGYSVSREKKERFSLILESASTNQTSMYLCASRGQSYSGNTIYFGEGSWLTVV.

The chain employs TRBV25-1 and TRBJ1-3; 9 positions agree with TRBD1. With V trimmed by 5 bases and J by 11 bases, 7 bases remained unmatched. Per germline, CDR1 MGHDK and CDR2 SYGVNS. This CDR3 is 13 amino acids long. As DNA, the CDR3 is TGTGCCAGCAGTCCCGGGACAGGGTATGCCATATATTTT. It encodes CASSPGTGYAIYF. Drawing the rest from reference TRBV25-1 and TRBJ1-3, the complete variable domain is EADIYQTPRYLVIGTGKKITLECSQTMGHDKMYWYQQDPGMELHLIHYSYGVNSTEKGDLSSESTVSRIRTEHFPLTLESARPSHTSQYLCASSPGTGYAIYFGEGSWLTVV.

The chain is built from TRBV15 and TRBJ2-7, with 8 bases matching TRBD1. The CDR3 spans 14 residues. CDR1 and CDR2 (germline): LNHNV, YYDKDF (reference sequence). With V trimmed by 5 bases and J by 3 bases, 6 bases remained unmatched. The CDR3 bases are TGTGCCACCAGCCCCTGGACAGGGTACTACGAGCAGTACTTC. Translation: CATSPWTGYYEQYF.

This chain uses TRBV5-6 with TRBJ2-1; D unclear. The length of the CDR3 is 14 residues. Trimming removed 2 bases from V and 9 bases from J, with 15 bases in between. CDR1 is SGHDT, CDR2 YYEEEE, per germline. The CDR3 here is CASSFLARSGEQFF. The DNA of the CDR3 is TGTGCCAGCAGCTTTTTGGCTAGATCCGGTGAGCAGTTCTTC.

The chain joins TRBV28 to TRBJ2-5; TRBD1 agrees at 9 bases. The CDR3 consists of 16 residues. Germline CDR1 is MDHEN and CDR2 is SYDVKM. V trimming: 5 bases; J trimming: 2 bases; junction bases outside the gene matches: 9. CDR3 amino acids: CASSVTGTGIQETQYF. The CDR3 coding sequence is TGTGCCAGCAGTGTCACCGGGACAGGGATTCAAGAGACCCAGTACTTC. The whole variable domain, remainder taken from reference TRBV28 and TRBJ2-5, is DVKVTQSSRYLVKRTGEKVFLECVQDMDHENMFWYRQDPGLGLRLIYFSYDVKMKEKGDIPEGYSVSREKKERFSLILESASTNQTSMYLCASSVTGTGIQETQYFGPGTRLLVL.

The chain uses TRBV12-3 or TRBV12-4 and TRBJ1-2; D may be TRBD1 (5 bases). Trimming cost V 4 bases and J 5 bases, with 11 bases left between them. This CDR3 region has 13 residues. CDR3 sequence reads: CASSYGAAYGYTF. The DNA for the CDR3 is TGTGCCAGCAGTTATGGGGCTGCGTATGGCTACACCTTC.